Below are 5 T cell receptor beta chains sequenced from a single sample in a study of T cells expressing NK-cell markers (dated by TCRdb to the early 2020s). To prepare the library, 5' RACE was applied. For sequencing, an Illumina HiSeq 2000 was employed. TCRdb reanalyzed the reads, keeping one entry per CDR3 protein sequence and omitting DNA. The sample table holds a few hundred thousand distinct CDR3 sequences. Of the sample, 5.2% is held by the ten largest clones. What was sequenced was blood T cells: a sorted CD56 or NKG2C T cell subset, CD4+ or CD8+ T cells, or bulk PBMC T cells (not recorded which). These receptors all come from a man between 18 and 69 years old in good health.

The CDR3 is CASSEERVDGNEKLFF. This chain connects TRBV2 to TRBJ1-4. Germline V gene sequence: CDR1 SNHLY, CDR2 FYNNEI. The CDR3 sequence is 16 residues long.

The V gene is TRBV12-3 or TRBV12-4, the J gene TRBJ1-1; lacking DNA, the TRBD1 call made by TCRdb goes unchecked. This CDR3 contains 15 residues. The CDR3 is CASSHRGQGATEAFF.

The V call is TRBV3-1, the J call TRBJ2-1. Germline V gene sequence: CDR1 LGHDT, CDR2 YNNKEL (reference sequence). This CDR3 has 18 residues. The CDR3 region is CASSQFGRRFTTGNEQFF.

The V call is TRBV27, the J call TRBJ1-2; TCRdb designates TRBD1, a call that cannot be tested without DNA. Germline CDR1 reads MNHEY; CDR2 reads SMNVEV (reference sequence). This CDR3 has 15 amino acids. The CDR3 protein is CASSTPSRGIYGYTF.

This chain uses TRBV3-1 with TRBJ1-4; as DNA is missing, the TRBD1 call by TCRdb cannot be tested. CDR1 and CDR2 from the germline V gene are LGHDT and YNNKEL (reference sequence). CDR3 length: 15 residues. CDR3 sequence reads: CASSLGQGFNEKLFF.